These 15 T cell receptor beta chains originate from one sample sequenced in a study of blood T cells in healthy people across ages. Primed by a sample-barcoded 5' primer and a J-beta primer mix, a second PCR proceeded for roughly 6 to 12 cycles. From the 5' RACE reads, TCRdb called clonotypes with MiXCR, one entry per CDR3 protein. The table has roughly 1.5 million distinct CDR3 sequences, under 55% seen once; the top ten hold about 4.1%. Material: blood. The receptor source for this set is a woman aged 18 to 35 in good health.

This clonotype was recorded a few times. CDR3 coding DNA: TGTGCCAGCAGGCTCACAGGGTACTATGGCTACACCTTC. Amino acid sequence: CASRLTGYYGYTF. This chain uses TRBV3-1 with TRBJ1-2, with a tentative D call TRBD1 (6 bases). V lost 6 bases and J 3 bases, leaving 11 bases between the germline ends. This CDR3 comprises 13 residues. The germline gives CDR1 LGHDT, CDR2 YNNKEL (reference sequence).

The J gene is TRBJ1-2, the V gene TRBV20-1; D is possibly TRBD1 (5 bases). V was shortened by 6 bases and J by 4 bases, with 15 bases between the two germline ends. Germline CDR1 DFQATT, CDR2 SNEGSKA (reference sequence). This CDR3 is 13 amino acids long. The CDR3 DNA follows: TGCAGTGCCGTTACCGGACATAGCTATGGCTACACCTTC. Protein: CSAVTGHSYGYTF.

V is TRBV6-6 and J is TRBJ1-1; a weak D match, TRBD1 (5 bases). With 10 bases removed from V and 2 bases from J, the gap between germline ends came to 14 bases. Germline V CDR1 and CDR2: MNHNY, SVGAGI (reference sequence). This CDR3 is built from 13 residues. CDR3 sequence: CAIAGGVNTEAFF. CDR3 bases: TGTGCCATCGCGGGGGGGGTCAACACTGAAGCTTTCTTT.

J is TRBJ2-7 and V is TRBV5-6, with 12 bases fitting TRBD2. CDR3 length: 17 amino acids. The V and J ends lost 4 bases and 1 base, in that order; junction bases with no gene match: 9. CDR1 SGHDT and CDR2 YYEEEE come from the germline V gene. The CDR3 is CASSQRTSGMISYEQYF. DNA of the CDR3: TGTGCCAGCAGCCAACGGACTAGCGGGATGATATCCTACGAGCAGTACTTC.

The chain combines TRBV7-9 with TRBJ2-5, with TRBD2 as a possible D gene (6 bases). The CDR3 totals 13 residues. From germline, CDR1 is SEHNR and CDR2 FQNEAQ (reference sequence). With 1 base removed from V and 5 bases from J, the gap between germline ends came to 8 bases. The CDR3 nucleotides are TGTGCCAGCAGCTTAGTAGCGGCGGAGACCCAGTACTTC. It is translated as CASSLVAAETQYF.

V usage is TRBV4-3 and J usage is TRBJ1-6; D may be TRBD1 (5 bases). The V gene's germline CDR1 is LGHNA and CDR2 YSLEER. This CDR3 region has 13 residues. Trimming removed 4 bases from V and 9 bases from J, with 10 bases in between. The CDR3: CASSPGIFSPLHF. The CDR3 coding sequence is TGCGCCAGCAGCCCAGGGATTTTTTCACCCCTCCACTTT.

V and J are TRBV20-1 and TRBJ2-1; D unclear. V was trimmed by 5 bases and J by 8 bases, leaving 13 bases between them. The CDR3 extends over 12 amino acids. The germline gives CDR1 DFQATT, CDR2 SNEGSKA (reference sequence). The CDR3 region has the DNA TGCAGTGCTGCAGACCCGGGCCATGAGCAGTTCTTC. It encodes CSAADPGHEQFF.

J is TRBJ2-7 and V is TRBV4-3; 9 positions match TRBD2. The V gene end was trimmed by 0 bases and the J gene end by 10 bases; junction bases not matched to a gene: 10. The CDR3 spans 15 residues. CDR1 LGHNA and CDR2 YSLEER come from the germline V gene. The chain's CDR3 is CASSQEPSGEGTQYF. CDR3 in DNA: TGCGCCAGCAGCCAAGAACCTAGCGGGGAAGGGACTCAGTACTTC.

This clonotype was seen more than once but under ten times. The gene calls are TRBV20-1 and TRBJ1-5; D gene ambiguous. Germline CDR1 reads DFQATT; CDR2 reads SNEGSKA (reference sequence). The CDR3 consists of 13 residues. V shed 6 bases and J shed 4 bases, with 13 bases lying between them. The CDR3 loop reads CSATRRTNQPQHF. The CDR3 DNA reads TGCAGTGCAACGCGACGGACTAATCAGCCCCAGCATTTT.

The rearrangement uses TRBV7-6 and TRBJ2-2, with unresolved D. This CDR3 spans 16 amino acids. Germline V gene data show CDR1 as SGHVS and CDR2 as FNYEAQ. V lost 0 bases, J lost 1 base, and 9 bases lay in between. CDR3 amino acids: CASSLALVMNTGELFF. The CDR3 region has the DNA TGTGCCAGCAGCTTAGCGCTAGTAATGAACACCGGGGAGCTGTTTTTT.

This chain links TRBV2 with TRBJ1-4; tentatively, D is TRBD1 (5 bases). V gave up 7 bases and J gave up 7 bases, with 19 bases separating them. Germline CDR1 reads SNHLY; CDR2 reads FYNNEI. The CDR3 length is 15 residues. This CDR3 is CASILMGSGGEKLFF. DNA for the CDR3: TGTGCCAGCATCCTCATGGGGAGTGGGGGTGAAAAACTGTTTTTT.

This clonotype was seen a single time. The chain couples TRBV12-3 or TRBV12-4 to TRBJ2-1, with TRBD1 identical over 8 bases. V lost 3 bases and J lost 4; bases outside the gene matches: 8. CDR3 length equals 16 residues. The CDR3 spells CASSFGHGTGYNEQFF. The CDR3 DNA sequence: TGTGCCAGCAGTTTCGGCCACGGGACAGGATACAATGAGCAGTTCTTC.

The chain couples TRBV7-2 to TRBJ1-5; D unclear. Per germline, CDR1 SGHTA and CDR2 FQGNSA. V was cut by 2 bases and J by 5 bases, with 4 bases left in between. The CDR3 sequence is 12 residues long. The CDR3 sequence is CASSLYDQPQHF. The CDR3 coding sequence is TGTGCCAGCAGCTTATACGATCAGCCCCAGCATTTT. Drawing the rest from reference TRBV7-2 and TRBJ1-5, the complete variable domain is GAGVSQSPSNKVTEKGKDVELRCDPISGHTALYWYRQSLGQGLEFLIYFQGNSAPDKSGLPSDRFSAERTGGSVSTLTIQRTQQEDSAVYLCASSLYDQPQHFGDGTRLSIL.

V and J are TRBV4-1 and TRBJ1-2, with a weak D call TRBD1 (5 bases). Between the trimmed V and J ends, which lost 2 bases and 8 bases, there was a span of 6 bases. The CDR3 runs 11 residues. Germline V CDR1 and CDR2: MGHRA, YSYEKL. CDR3 bases: TGCGCCAGCAGCCAATGGGGCGGCTACACCTTC. Protein: CASSQWGGYTF.

The CDR3 loop reads CASSGGPIVQFF. Here the CDR3 DNA reads TGTGCCAGCTCCGGGGGGCCCATAGTGCAGTTCTTC. The rearrangement joins TRBV27 to TRBJ2-1, with D tentatively TRBD2 (7 bases). The CDR3 sequence is 12 residues long. Germline-derived CDR1 and CDR2 are MNHEY and SMNVEV (reference sequence). Deletions cut 8 bases from V and 12 bases from J, with 17 bases between.